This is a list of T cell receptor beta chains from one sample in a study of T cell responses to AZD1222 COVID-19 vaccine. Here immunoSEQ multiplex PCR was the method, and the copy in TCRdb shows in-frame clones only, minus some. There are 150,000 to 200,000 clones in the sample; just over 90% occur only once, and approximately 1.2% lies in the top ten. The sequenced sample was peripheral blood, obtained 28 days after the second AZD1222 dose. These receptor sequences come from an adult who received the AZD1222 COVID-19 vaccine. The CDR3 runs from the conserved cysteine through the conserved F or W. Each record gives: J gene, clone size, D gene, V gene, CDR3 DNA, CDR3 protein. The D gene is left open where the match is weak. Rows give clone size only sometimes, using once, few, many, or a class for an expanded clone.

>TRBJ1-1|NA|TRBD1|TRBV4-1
TGCGCCAGCAGCCAAGTCGACAGGGGGCACGTCACTGAAGCTTTCTTT
CASSQVDRGHVTEAFF
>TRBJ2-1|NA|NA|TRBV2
TGTGCCAGCCAGGGGACTCCGAATAATGAGCAGTTCTTC
CASQGTPNNEQFF
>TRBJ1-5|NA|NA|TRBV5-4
TGTGCCAGCAGCTTGCCTGATCAGCCCCAGCATTTT
CASSLPDQPQHF
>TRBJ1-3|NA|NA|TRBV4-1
TGCGCCAGCAGCCAAGATCGGTCCTCTGTGCCCTCTGGAAACACCATATATTTT
CASSQDRSSVPSGNTIYF
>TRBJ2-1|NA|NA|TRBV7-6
TGTGCCAGCAGCTTAGGGGGACTGACGAATGAGCAGTTCTTC
CASSLGGLTNEQFF
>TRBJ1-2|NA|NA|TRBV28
TGTGCCAGCAGTTTAAAAAGGGGCTACACCTTC
CASSLKRGYTF
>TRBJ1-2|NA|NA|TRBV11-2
TGTGCCAGCAGCCCCGAGGGGGGGCTCTATGGCTACACCTTC
CASSPEGGLYGYTF
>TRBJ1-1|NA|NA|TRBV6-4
TGTGCCAGCTCCTACAGGGAGGGCACTGAAGCTTTCTTT
CASSYREGTEAFF
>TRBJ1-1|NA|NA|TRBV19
TGTGCCAGTACCTGGGGCACCCCAAACACTGAAGCTTTCTTT
CASTWGTPNTEAFF
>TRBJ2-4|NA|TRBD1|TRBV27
TGTGCCAGCAGTTTCAGCGACAGGGGACTAGCCAAAAACATTCAGTACTTC
CASSFSDRGLAKNIQYF
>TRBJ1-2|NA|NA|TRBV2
TGTGCCAGCAGTGAATTGTCAGGAACGGTTCTCTATGGCTACACCTTC
CASSELSGTVLYGYTF
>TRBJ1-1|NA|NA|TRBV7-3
TGTGCCAGCAGCTTAACGTTGTCTGTCAATGAAGCTTTCTTT
CASSLTLSVNEAFF
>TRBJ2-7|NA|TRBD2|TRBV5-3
TGTGCCAGACCCTCCCCCCGGCTAGCGGGAGTGAAACCCGAGCAGTACTTC
CARPSPRLAGVKPEQYF
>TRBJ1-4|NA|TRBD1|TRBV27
TGTGCCAGCAGTCCTCACAGGGGCCCAACTAATGAAAAACTGTTTTTT
CASSPHRGPTNEKLFF
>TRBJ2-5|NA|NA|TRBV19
TGTGCCAGTAGTAGTCAAGAGACCCAGTACTTC
CASSSQETQYF
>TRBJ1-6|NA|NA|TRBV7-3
TGTGCCAGCAGCTACGACGGGGCCTCACCCCTCCACTTT
CASSYDGASPLHF
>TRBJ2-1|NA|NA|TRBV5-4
TGTGCCAGCAGCCTGACACAGACTACTTACAATGAGCAGTTCTTC
CASSLTQTTYNEQFF
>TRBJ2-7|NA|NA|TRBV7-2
TGTGCCAGCAGCTTATCGTCCCGGGGGCCTTACGAGCAGTACTTC
CASSLSSRGPYEQYF
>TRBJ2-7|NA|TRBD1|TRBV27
TGTGCCAGCAGACAACAGGGGGCCTACGAGCAGTACTTC
CASRQQGAYEQYF
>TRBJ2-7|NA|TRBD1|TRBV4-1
TGCGCCAGCAGCCAACCCCCCGGACAGGGGACCCCCTACGAGCAGTACTTC
CASSQPPGQGTPYEQYF
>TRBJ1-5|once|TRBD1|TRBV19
TGTGCCAGTAGTAACCCCCGGACAGGCGGAATCGATAGCAATCAGCCCCAGCATTTT
CASSNPRTGGIDSNQPQHF
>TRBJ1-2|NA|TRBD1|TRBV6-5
TGTGCCAGCACCCTCGGCCAGGGGGCTTGGGGCTACACCTTC
CASTLGQGAWGYTF
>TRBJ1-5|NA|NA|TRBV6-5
TGTGCCAGCAGTTCTAATAGCAATCAGCCCCAGCATTTT
CASSSNSNQPQHF
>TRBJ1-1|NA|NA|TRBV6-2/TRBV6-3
TGTGCCAGCAGTTACCGGGGGGGGAACACTGAAGCTTTCTTT
CASSYRGGNTEAFF
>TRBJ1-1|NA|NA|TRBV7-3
TGTGCCAGCAGCCCTCCCAGGACAGAGAACACTGAAGCTTTCTTT
CASSPPRTENTEAFF
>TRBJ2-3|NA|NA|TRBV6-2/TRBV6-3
TGTGCCAGCAGTTACGAGGGAGCCTGGACGCAGTATTTT
CASSYEGAWTQYF
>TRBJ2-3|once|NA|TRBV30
TGTGCCTGGAGATCGAGTGGGCTAGCTCGATGGGCATATACGCAGTATTTT
CAWRSSGLARWAYTQYF
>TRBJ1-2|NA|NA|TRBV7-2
TGTGCCAGCAGCTTAGCCCCTCCCCAGGGATATGGCTACACCTTC
CASSLAPPQGYGYTF